One sample yielded the 30 T cell receptor beta chains listed below, sequenced in a study of blood T cell repertoires in COVID-19. Sequencing used immunoSEQ multiplex PCR; TCRdb keeps in-frame clones, though not all of them. The sample consists of about 330,000 clones, about 84% of them appearing once. Sequencing was done on a sample of peripheral blood. The receptors derive from a woman aged 45-65 years with acute or convalescent COVID-19.

Comment on this clone: The sample has other DNA sequences that encode this CDR3 too. This chain joins TRBV28 and TRBJ1-1, with D possibly matching TRBD1 (6 bases). Germline CDR1 is MDHEN and CDR2 is SYDVKM. V was shortened by 3 bases and J by 1 base, with 9 bases between the two germline ends. This CDR3 is built from 14 residues. CDR3: CASSLPQGNTEAFF. The CDR3, as DNA: TGTGCCAGCAGTTTGCCACAGGGGAACACTGAAGCTTTCTTT.

The V call is TRBV9, the J call TRBJ2-2; no clear D. This CDR3 comprises 16 residues. CDR1 is SGDLS and CDR2 is YYNGEE in the germline V gene. V lost 0 bases to trimming and J lost 0 bases, with 9 bases between them. CDR3 coding DNA: TGTGCCAGCAGCGTAGAGGTGGGCGCGAACACCGGGGAGCTGTTTTTT. The encoded protein is CASSVEVGANTGELFF.

The chain has TRBV7-2 and TRBJ2-1; 11 bases match TRBD2. The germline V gene has CDR1 SGHTA and CDR2 FQGNSA. This CDR3 is built from 15 residues. V shed 4 bases, J shed 3 bases, and the junction held 2 bases outside the gene matches. The CDR3 here is CASSSGLAVYNEQFF. The DNA for the CDR3 is TGTGCCAGCAGCTCGGGACTAGCGGTCTACAATGAGCAGTTCTTC.

This chain joins TRBV12-5 and TRBJ2-3, with unresolved D. Germline V lookup: CDR1 LGHNT, CDR2 FRNRAP. The CDR3 covers 12 residues. Between the trimmed V and J ends, which lost 3 bases and 6 bases, there was a span of 7 bases. The CDR3 DNA is TGTGCTAGTGGTTTTAGTGAGGATACGCAGTATTTT. Amino acids: CASGFSEDTQYF.

The V call is TRBV2, the J call TRBJ1-1; D might be TRBD1 (5 bases). Trimming pared 4 bases from V and 0 bases from J, leaving 9 bases between. This CDR3 has 14 amino acids. Looked up from germline, CDR1 is SNHLY and CDR2 is FYNNEI. Here the CDR3 DNA reads TGTGCCAGCAGTGTCAGGGCCATGAACACTGAAGCTTTCTTT. Residues: CASSVRAMNTEAFF. The full variable domain, its missing parts supplied by reference TRBV2 and TRBJ1-1, is EPEVTQTPSHQVTQMGQEVILRCVPISNHLYFYWYRQILGQKVEFLVSFYNNEISEKSEIFDDQFSVERPDGSNFTLKIRSTKLEDSAMYFCASSVRAMNTEAFFGQGTRLTVV.

The V gene is TRBV6-1, the J gene TRBJ2-1; TRBD2 agrees at 10 bases. CDR1 MNHNS and CDR2 SASEGT come from the germline V gene. This CDR3 has 18 residues. V shed 3 bases and J 5 bases; nucleotides not matched to a gene: 13. The CDR3 DNA is TGTGCCAGCAGTGACCCCTCTTATCTAGCGGGAGTAAACAATGAGCAGTTCTTC. Translated: CASSDPSYLAGVNNEQFF.

This clone was seen just once. Distinct nucleotide sequences in the sample also encode this CDR3. This chain joins TRBV25-1 and TRBJ2-3; the D is unclear. With 4 bases removed from V and 1 base from J, the gap between germline ends came to 9 bases. Germline V CDR1 and CDR2: MGHDK, SYGVNS. The length of the CDR3 is 14 residues. The CDR3, as DNA: TGTGCCAGCAGTGTCAGCCGGGGCACAGATACGCAGTATTTT. Amino acids: CASSVSRGTDTQYF. The variable domain in full, completed from reference TRBV25-1 and TRBJ2-3, reads EADIYQTPRYLVIGTGKKITLECSQTMGHDKMYWYQQDPGMELHLIHYSYGVNSTEKGDLSSESTVSRIRTEHFPLTLESARPSHTSQYLCASSVSRGTDTQYFGPGTRLTVL.

This clone was counted a single time. The J gene is TRBJ2-2, the V gene TRBV7-3; D unresolved. The CDR3 is 13 amino acids. V shed 6 bases and J shed 6 bases, with 11 bases lying between them. CDR1 is SGHTA and CDR2 is FQGTGA in the germline V gene. CDR3 nucleotides: TGTGCCAGCAGGCTACGTGAGGCCGGGGAGCTGTTTTTT. This encodes CASRLREAGELFF.

The chain employs TRBV18 and TRBJ1-5; the match to TRBD1 covers 7 bases. Losses at the gene ends were 3 bases for V and 0 bases for J; bases not matched to a gene: 5. The CDR3 extends over 16 amino acids. The germline gives CDR1 KGHSH, CDR2 LQKENI. This chain's CDR3 is CASSPRTGDSNQPQHF. CDR3 nucleotides: TGTGCCAGCTCACCGAGGACAGGAGATAGCAATCAGCCCCAGCATTTT.

The chain recombines TRBV6-5 with TRBJ2-5; D is possibly TRBD2 (6 bases). Germline V CDR1 and CDR2: MNHEY, SVGAGI. Trimming left V 0 bases short and J 5 bases short, with 10 bases between. The CDR3 covers 14 residues. CDR3 bases: TGTGCCAGCAGTTACTCGGGAGGATGGGAGACCCAGTACTTC. Translating gives CASSYSGGWETQYF.

The rearrangement joins TRBV19 to TRBJ1-1; 7 bases match TRBD1. The germline CDR1 and CDR2 sequences are LNHDA and SQIVND (reference sequence). The ends lost 9 bases at V and 8 bases at J; junction bases unmatched: 12. This CDR3 spans 13 amino acids. The CDR3 loop is CASASPGTAEAFF. The CDR3 region has the DNA TGTGCCAGCGCCTCCCCTGGGACAGCGGAAGCTTTCTTT.

The chain links TRBV19 to TRBJ1-3; 7 positions match TRBD1. This CDR3 has 14 residues. The V gene's germline CDR1 is LNHDA and CDR2 SQIVND (reference sequence). The junction had 5 bases not matched to a gene; V was cut back by 5 bases and J by 4 bases. The CDR3 protein is CASSDPGQGNTIYF. The CDR3 DNA reads as TGTGCCAGTAGTGATCCGGGACAGGGAAACACCATATATTTT. Full variable domain (rest looked up from reference TRBV19 and TRBJ1-3): DGGITQSPKYLFRKEGQNVTLSCEQNLNHDAMYWYRQDPGQGLRLIYYSQIVNDFQKGDIAEGYSVSREKKESFPLTVTSAQKNPTAFYLCASSDPGQGNTIYFGEGSWLTVV.

The chain joins TRBV10-3 to TRBJ2-1, with 12 nucleotides matching TRBD2. V was pared by 4 bases and J by 2 bases, with 3 bases of the junction left unmatched. This CDR3 has 16 amino acids. The germline V gene encodes CDR1 ENHRY and CDR2 SYGVKD. For the CDR3, the DNA is TGTGCCATCAGTGGACTAGCGGGAGATGCCTACAATGAGCAGTTCTTC. Translating gives CAISGLAGDAYNEQFF.

This chain joins TRBV18 and TRBJ1-2; D unclear. CDR1 is KGHSH, CDR2 LQKENI, per germline. The CDR3 is made up of 17 amino acids. V was clipped by 1 base and J by 0 bases, with 15 bases between them. CDR3 loop: CASSPLIPGASNYGYTF. CDR3 DNA: TGTGCCAGCTCACCACTTATCCCCGGTGCCTCTAACTATGGCTACACCTTC.

CDR3: CASSLAGTGSNQPQHF. DNA of the CDR3: TGTGCCAGCAGTTTAGCCGGGACAGGTAGCAATCAGCCCCAGCATTTT. The chain uses TRBV28 and TRBJ1-5, with TRBD1 matching 8 bases. Germline CDR1 MDHEN, CDR2 SYDVKM. The CDR3 sequence is 16 residues long. Germline trimming cut 2 bases from V and 0 bases from J; bases unmatched to any gene: 3.

The genes are TRBV5-4 and TRBJ2-2; possibly TRBD2 for D (5 bases). CDR1 and CDR2 (germline): SGHNT, YYREEE (reference sequence). V lost 5 bases, J lost 6 bases, and 11 bases lay in between. The CDR3 has 13 residues. In nucleotides, the CDR3 is TGTGCCAGCAGTTCGGGATTCGCCGGGGAGCTGTTTTTT. Its translation is CASSSGFAGELFF.

The table lists this clone with many counts. The gene calls are TRBV9 and TRBJ1-1; D is possibly TRBD1 (5 bases). The CDR3 loop spans 13 amino acids. The germline V gene has CDR1 SGDLS and CDR2 YYNGEE. V lost 3 bases to trimming and J lost 8 bases, with 14 bases between them. This CDR3 is CASSGGGAREAFF. For the CDR3, the DNA is TGTGCCAGCAGCGGGGGGGGAGCCCGCGAAGCTTTCTTT.

This sequence joins TRBV5-6 and TRBJ2-2; 13 nucleotides align to TRBD2. The trim removed 4 bases at V and 7 bases at J, leaving 1 base unmatched. Germline values: CDR1 SGHDT, CDR2 YYEEEE. This CDR3 is 14 amino acids long. The CDR3 nucleotides read TGTGCCAGCAGCAGACTAGCGGGAGGCGGGGAGCTGTTTTTT. As protein: CASSRLAGGGELFF. Complete variable domain (other parts from reference TRBV5-6 and TRBJ2-2): DAGVTQSPTHLIKTRGQQVTLRCSPKSGHDTVSWYQQALGQGPQFIFQYYEEEERQRGNFPDRFSGHQFPNYSSELNVNALLLGDSALYLCASSRLAGGGELFFGEGSRLTVL.

This rearrangement joins TRBV28 to TRBJ1-3, with D uncertain. Per the germline V gene, CDR1 is MDHEN and CDR2 is SYDVKM. Trimming left V 4 bases short and J 0 bases short, with 10 bases between. The CDR3 runs to 15 residues. The CDR3 here is CASSSIGSSGNTIYF. DNA of the CDR3: TGTGCCAGCAGTTCGATCGGGAGCTCTGGAAACACCATATATTTT.

The J gene is TRBJ1-5, the V gene TRBV6-1, with TRBD1 matching over 7 bases. V shed 4 bases, J shed 0 bases, and the junction held 9 bases outside the gene matches. CDR3 length: 17 amino acids. Looked up from germline, CDR1 is MNHNS and CDR2 is SASEGT. DNA of the CDR3: TGTGCCAGCAGTGTTACCGGGACAGCCTATAGCAATCAGCCCCAGCATTTT. It encodes CASSVTGTAYSNQPQHF.

The chain carries TRBV7-2 and TRBJ1-1, with TRBD1 as a possible D gene (5 bases). Germline V CDR1 and CDR2: SGHTA, FQGNSA. V lost 8 bases and J 11 bases, leaving 24 bases between the germline ends. The length of the CDR3 is 14 residues. CDR3 region: CASRETASLLHAFF. In DNA, the CDR3 is TGTGCCAGCCGGGAGACAGCGTCGCTTTTGCATGCTTTCTTT.

The chain is built from TRBV27 and TRBJ2-1; D is unresolved. The V end lost 5 bases, the J end lost 3 bases, and 11 bases lay between the germline ends. This CDR3 is 14 amino acids long. CDR1 MNHEY and CDR2 SMNVEV come from the germline V gene (reference sequence). CDR3 sequence: CASSLGESYNEQFF. As DNA, the CDR3 is TGTGCCAGCAGTCTGGGCGAGAGCTACAATGAGCAGTTCTTC.

V usage is TRBV7-2 and J usage is TRBJ1-1; perhaps TRBD1 as D (5 bases). This CDR3 has 14 amino acids. CDR1 SGHTA and CDR2 FQGNSA come from the germline V gene. The V and J ends lost 7 bases and 2 bases respectively, with 14 bases between them. The CDR3 here is CASKSGQGNTEAFF. The DNA of the CDR3 is TGTGCCAGCAAAAGCGGGCAGGGCAACACTGAAGCTTTCTTT.

In this sample, this clone turned up a few times. The rearrangement links TRBV4-3 to TRBJ2-2; 11 nucleotides match TRBD2. The V gene end was trimmed by 1 base and the J gene end by 5 bases; junction bases not matched to a gene: 9. The germline CDR1 and CDR2 sequences are LGHNA and YSLEER. This CDR3 contains 18 residues. CDR3 sequence: CASSQVKWSSGRTGELFF. The CDR3 DNA is TGCGCCAGCAGCCAAGTTAAATGGTCTAGCGGGAGGACCGGGGAGCTGTTTTTT.

This chain joins TRBV24-1 and TRBJ2-1; D might be TRBD1 (6 bases). Germline V gene data show CDR1 as KGHDR and CDR2 as SFDVKD. The CDR3 extends over 15 amino acids. Trimming cost V 4 bases and J 8 bases, with 17 bases left between them. The CDR3 is CATSDPGQMGHEQFF. CDR3 sequence (DNA): TGTGCCACCAGTGACCCCGGACAGATGGGGCATGAGCAGTTCTTC.

CDR3 nucleotide sequence: TGTGCCAGTAGGCGTACAGGGCAGGGCTATGGCTACACCTTC. It encodes CASRRTGQGYGYTF. This rearrangement joins TRBV19 to TRBJ1-2; a possible D gene is TRBD1 (6 bases). Between the trimmed V and J ends, which lost 6 bases and 4 bases, there was a span of 15 bases. CDR1 LNHDA and CDR2 SQIVND come from the germline V gene (reference sequence). The CDR3 runs 14 residues.

This clone was seen more than once but under ten times. The chain employs TRBV28 and TRBJ1-2; the D is unclear. CDR3 size: 13 residues. Germline assignment: CDR1 MDHEN and CDR2 SYDVKM. Trimming took off 1 base at V and 7 bases at J, with 10 bases between the two ends. CDR3 sequence: CASSLSGYGGYTF. CDR3 nucleotides: TGTGCCAGCAGTTTATCGGGGTATGGTGGCTACACCTTC.

Only a few counts were recorded for this clone. The rearrangement uses TRBV28 and TRBJ2-7, with 7 positions matching TRBD1. The CDR3 has 13 amino acids. The germline V gene has CDR1 MDHEN and CDR2 SYDVKM. Trimming at V came to 4 bases and at J to 5 bases, leaving 5 bases not matched to a gene. For the CDR3, the DNA is TGTGCCAGCAGTTCGACAGGGTCCGACGAGCAGTACTTC. Amino acids: CASSSTGSDEQYF.

This sequence joins TRBV25-1 and TRBJ2-7, with D possibly TRBD2 on 6 matching bases. The CDR3 extends over 15 amino acids. Germline V gene data show CDR1 as MGHDK and CDR2 as SYGVNS. The ends were cut back, 4 bases at V and 0 bases at J, with 13 bases in the middle. The CDR3 loop reads CASSAPGTASYEQYF. The CDR3 nucleotides read TGTGCCAGCAGTGCACCTGGGACTGCCTCCTACGAGCAGTACTTC.

The chain carries TRBV9 and TRBJ2-7, with 8 positions matching TRBD1. This CDR3 contains 15 residues. Germline assignment: CDR1 SGDLS and CDR2 YYNGEE. J was trimmed by 3 bases and V by 3 bases; bases with no gene match: 8. The CDR3 loop is CASSAGGGILYEQYF. CDR3 in DNA: TGTGCCAGCAGCGCAGGGGGCGGGATCCTCTACGAGCAGTACTTC.